This note documents a single T cell receptor (beta chain) sequence. These data belong to a study of T-cell memory formation after mild COVID-19. TCRdb fed the 5' RACE reads into MiXCR, producing one record per CDR3 protein. The sample includes about 560,000 distinct CDR3 sequences, 15% to 20% of them seen just once. V dropped 4 bases and J dropped 9 bases, with 20 bases sitting between them. Germline V gene lookup returns CDR1 SGHDT and CDR2 YYEEEE. This CDR3 region has 15 residues. V and J are TRBV5-6 and TRBJ2-1, with D maybe TRBD1 (6 bases). The sample was PBMCs or a T cell subset sorted from them (not recorded which). The TCR was taken from an adult woman who had mild COVID-19 (a few samples of this study predate the infection). Cell type and time point are not known. The CDR3 DNA follows: TGTGCCAGCAGCCGCCGGGACATTTCGGCGGGTGAGCAGTTCTTC. Translated, it gives CASSRRDISAGEQFF.